The T cell receptor beta chain described here comes from a study of cytomegalovirus exposure and HLA in healthy donors. As concerns this clone: The target antigen is unknown.

This PCR relied on a set of 60 Vbeta primers and 13 Jbeta primers. Here immunoSEQ multiplex PCR was the method, and the copy in TCRdb shows in-frame clones only, minus some. The sample has over 150,000 clones, about two thirds seen once. The CDR3 length is 15 residues. Germline-derived CDR1 and CDR2 are SNHLY and FYNNEI. Study observations and caveats: With DRB1 most and HLA-C fewest, TCR association rates differed between HLA loci in a later analysis. There were some V segments, including TRBV6-2 and TRBV6-3, excluded as indistinguishable. Most TCR sequences proved rare, with some public TCRs found in many donors.

Material for sequencing was PBMCs. The clonotype originates from a woman younger than 45 in good health and CMV-seronegative. V gene TRBV2 combines with J gene TRBJ2-7, with 7 positions matching TRBD1. The DNA for the CDR3 is TGTGCTTCCCAAGTCCCGGGACAGCCTCCTTACGAGCAGTACTTC. This translates into CASQVPGQPPYEQYF. The variable domain in full, with the rest retrieved from reference TRBV2 and TRBJ2-7, is EPEVTQTPSHQVTQMGQEVILRCVPISNHLYFYWYRQILGQKVEFLVSFYNNEISEKSEIFDDQFSVERPDGSNFTLKIRSTKLEDSAMYFCASQVPGQPPYEQYFGPGTRLTVT.